This T cell receptor beta chain was captured by sequencing in a study of neurological immune-mediated disorders. The output of every sequencing run, over 190 million TCR-beta sequences, came from 15-18 subjects. TCRdb reprocessed the 5' RACE reads with MiXCR, giving one entry per CDR3 protein. The table has some 60,000 distinct CDR3 sequences, about 10% seen once. CDR3 size: 17 residues. V lost 2 bases, J lost 0 bases, and 14 bases lay in between. From germline, CDR1 is LGHDT and CDR2 YNNKEL (reference sequence). This clonotype came up many times. Time point in this sample: longitudinal time-point 1 (baseline). Unsorted libraries were derived from 2 million PBMCs stored at -80 C.

This chain connects TRBV3-1 to TRBJ1-3; D perhaps matches TRBD1 (5 bases). Sequenced: PBMCs. The clonotype originates from a male donor with HTLV-1-associated myelopathy (HAM/TSP). The CDR3 coding sequence is TGTGCCAGCAGCCAAAGAAAGGAGACAGCCTCTGGAAACACCATATATTTT. Amino acid sequence: CASSQRKETASGNTIYF.